Following are 17 T cell receptor beta chains from one sample sequenced in a study of early T cells in non-severe SARS-CoV-2 infection. TCRdb processed the 5' RACE reads anew with MiXCR; each CDR3 protein has one entry. Among 40,000 to 60,000 distinct CDR3 sequences listed, 3.5% to 4.5% were seen once. The sequenced sample consisted of whole blood. The receptors come from an adult who was a healthcare worker with PCR-confirmed SARS-CoV-2 infection or an uninfected control (not recorded which).

This clonotype has at least ten counts. The V and J genes are TRBV5-8 and TRBJ2-1; 8 bases align to TRBD1. Germline assignment: CDR1 SGHTS and CDR2 YDEGEE. After removal of 0 bases from V and 1 base from J, the junction contained 12 bases not matched to a gene. CDR3 size: 19 residues. The CDR3 coding sequence is TGTGCCAGCAGCTTGGGAGACAGGGGCCTCTCTTCATCCTACAATGAGCAGTTCTTC. Its protein product is CASSLGDRGLSSSYNEQFF.

The J gene is TRBJ1-2, the V gene TRBV2; 9 bases are a match to TRBD1. Trimming at V came to 6 bases and at J to 4 bases, leaving 3 bases not matched to a gene. CDR1 and CDR2 (germline): SNHLY, FYNNEI. The CDR3 contains 13 residues. This CDR3 is CASRGQGLYGYTF. CDR3 in DNA: TGTGCCAGCAGGGGACAGGGCCTCTATGGCTACACCTTC.

This clonotype appeared many times. The chain combines TRBV30 with TRBJ1-2; 9 bases agree with TRBD1. The CDR3 is 13 amino acids. Germline lookup yields CDR1 GTSNPN and CDR2 SVGIG (reference sequence). Losses at the gene ends were 1 base for V and 8 bases for J; bases not matched to a gene: 5. CDR3 in amino acids: CAWSGGTGQGYTF. Written as DNA, the CDR3 is TGTGCCTGGAGTGGCGGGACAGGGCAAGGCTACACCTTC.

This clonotype was picked up many times. The V call is TRBV19, the J call TRBJ2-2; no clear D. Germline V gene lookup returns CDR1 LNHDA and CDR2 SQIVND (reference sequence). The CDR3 extends over 14 amino acids. Trimming shortened V by 7 bases and J by 3 bases, and 12 bases separated the two germline ends. CDR3 sequence reads: CASTDQRDTGELFF. The CDR3 DNA reads as TGTGCCAGTACCGACCAGCGAGACACCGGGGAGCTGTTTTTT.

In this sample, this clonotype turned up many times. This rearrangement joins TRBV4-2 to TRBJ1-1; no clear D gene. The CDR3 sequence is 15 residues long. The V end lost 0 bases, the J end lost 3 bases, and 11 bases lay between the germline ends. Germline values: CDR1 LGHNA, CDR2 YNFKEQ. CDR3 sequence (DNA): TGTGCCAGCAGCCAAGATGTGGGCACCCACACTGAAGCTTTCTTT. Translation: CASSQDVGTHTEAFF.

V gene TRBV12-3 or TRBV12-4 combines with J gene TRBJ2-7; a weak D match, TRBD1 (6 bases). Trimming left V 3 bases short and J 6 bases short, with 6 bases between. CDR3 length: 11 residues. CDR3 region: CASSFRGEQYF. CDR3 DNA sequence: TGTGCCAGCAGTTTCAGGGGCGAGCAGTACTTC.

This clonotype was counted many times. The chain combines TRBV25-1 with TRBJ2-7; tentative D call: TRBD2 (5 bases). Germline V gene sequence: CDR1 MGHDK, CDR2 SYGVNS. The CDR3 has 15 amino acids. V shed 7 bases and J shed 3 bases, with 19 bases lying between them. CDR3 amino acids: CASTPSVNGGYEQYF. The CDR3 region has the DNA TGTGCCAGCACCCCCAGCGTTAACGGAGGCTACGAGCAGTACTTC.

This clonotype appeared many times. The chain recombines TRBV28 with TRBJ2-7; D assignment may be TRBD1 or TRBD2 (5 bases each). Germline CDR1 is MDHEN and CDR2 is SYDVKM. The CDR3 consists of 17 residues. Trimming stripped 6 bases from V and 3 bases from J, with 24 bases between. CDR3 in amino acids: CASSTIGKGLENYEQYF. The CDR3 DNA sequence: TGTGCCAGCAGCACTATCGGGAAGGGGCTAGAGAACTACGAGCAGTACTTC.

This clonotype was seen a handful of times. The gene calls are TRBV7-9 and TRBJ2-1, with D uncertain. The CDR3 contains 13 residues. With 5 bases removed from V and 6 bases from J, the gap between germline ends came to 11 bases. Looked up from germline, CDR1 is SEHNR and CDR2 is FQNEAQ (reference sequence). DNA of the CDR3: TGTGCCAGCAGCCGACCGATCTCCAATGAGCAGTTCTTC. Translation gives CASSRPISNEQFF.

The V and J genes are TRBV18 and TRBJ2-7; 12 bases are shared with TRBD2. Per the germline V gene, CDR1 is KGHSH and CDR2 is LQKENI. The V gene end was trimmed by 6 bases and the J gene end by 6 bases; junction bases not matched to a gene: 3. This CDR3 region has 13 residues. CDR3 amino acids: CASSGLAGSEQYF. The CDR3 DNA reads TGTGCCAGCTCCGGACTAGCGGGATCCGAGCAGTACTTC. Looking up the rest from reference TRBV18 and TRBJ2-7 gives the full variable domain: NAGVMQNPRHLVRRRGQEARLRCSPMKGHSHVYWYRQLPEEGLKFMVYLQKENIIDESGMPKERFSAEFPKEGPSILRIQQVVRGDSAAYFCASSGLAGSEQYFGPGTRLTVT.

This clonotype has at least ten counts. The V and J genes are TRBV12-3 or TRBV12-4 and TRBJ2-1; TRBD2 matches 7 bases. V shed 3 bases, J shed 7 bases, and the junction held 9 bases outside the gene matches. This CDR3 has 15 residues. CDR3 amino acids: CASSLNRGEWNEQFF. The CDR3 coding sequence is TGTGCCAGCAGTTTGAATCGGGGGGAGTGGAATGAGCAGTTCTTC.

This clonotype was recorded many times. The gene calls are TRBV7-3 and TRBJ2-1; the match to TRBD2 covers 8 bases. With V trimmed by 5 bases and J by 9 bases, 12 bases remained unmatched. This CDR3 contains 15 residues. CDR1 and CDR2 from the germline V gene are SGHTA and FQGTGA. CDR3 in amino acids: CASSQGSGGLGEQFF. CDR3 in DNA: TGTGCCAGCAGCCAAGGGAGCGGGGGCCTCGGTGAGCAGTTCTTC.

This clonotype has ten or more counts. The J gene is TRBJ1-1, the V gene TRBV5-1; D gene ambiguous. Germline assignment: CDR1 SGHRS and CDR2 YFSETQ. The CDR3 has 14 amino acids. V dropped 0 bases and J dropped 2 bases, with 8 bases sitting between them. The CDR3 sequence: CASSLGVSNTEAFF. CDR3 DNA: TGCGCCAGCAGCTTGGGTGTTTCTAACACTGAAGCTTTCTTT.

The chain is built from TRBV10-3 and TRBJ1-2; 7 bases agree with TRBD1. The V gene's germline CDR1 is ENHRY and CDR2 SYGVKD. The CDR3 spans 13 residues. V trimming: 8 bases; J trimming: 7 bases; junction bases outside the gene matches: 10. DNA for the CDR3: TGTGCCATCTACGGAGGGGGCCGTAGTGGCTACACCTTC. Translation gives CAIYGGGRSGYTF.

This clonotype was picked up many times. The rearrangement joins TRBV20-1 to TRBJ2-3; 9 bases fit TRBD2. Trimming took 1 base from V and 0 from J; bases not matched to a gene: 11. CDR3 length: 18 amino acids. Germline values: CDR1 DFQATT, CDR2 SNEGSKA (reference sequence). The CDR3 sequence is CSARGRAGGVSSTDTQYF. CDR3 DNA: TGCAGTGCTAGAGGGCGAGCGGGGGGCGTATCTAGCACAGATACGCAGTATTTT.

The genes are TRBV20-1 and TRBJ2-1, with D unclear. V was trimmed by 0 bases and J by 1 base, leaving 7 bases between them. The CDR3 has 14 amino acids. Looked up from germline, CDR1 is DFQATT and CDR2 is SNEGSKA (reference sequence). CDR3 protein: CSARDLRSYNEQFF. DNA for the CDR3: TGCAGTGCTAGAGATCTTAGATCCTACAATGAGCAGTTCTTC.

This clonotype was observed many times. V and J are TRBV5-5 and TRBJ2-7; TRBD1 aligns across 9 bases. Germline V gene sequence: CDR1 SGHKS, CDR2 YYEKEE (reference sequence). The CDR3 length is 12 residues. V lost 5 bases and J lost 6; bases outside the gene matches: 3. For the CDR3, the DNA is TGTGCCAGCAGTTGGACAGGGGCCGAGCAGTACTTC. It specifies CASSWTGAEQYF.